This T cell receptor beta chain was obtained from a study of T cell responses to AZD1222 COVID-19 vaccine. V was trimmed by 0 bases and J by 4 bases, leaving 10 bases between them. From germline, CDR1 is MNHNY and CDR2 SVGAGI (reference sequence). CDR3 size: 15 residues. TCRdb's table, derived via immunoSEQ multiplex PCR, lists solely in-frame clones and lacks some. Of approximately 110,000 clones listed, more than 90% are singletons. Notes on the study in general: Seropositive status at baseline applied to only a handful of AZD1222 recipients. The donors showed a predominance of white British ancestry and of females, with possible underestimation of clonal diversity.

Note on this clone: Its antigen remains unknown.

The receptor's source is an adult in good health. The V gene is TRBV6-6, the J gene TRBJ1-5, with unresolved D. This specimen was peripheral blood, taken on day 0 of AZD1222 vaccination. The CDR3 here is CASSYSTAGNQPQHF. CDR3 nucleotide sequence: TGTGCCAGCAGTTACTCGACTGCAGGAAATCAGCCCCAGCATTTT.